The source of this TCR beta chain is a study of OX40 agonist ivuxolimab in advanced cancers. Study-level results: CD8+ T cells averaged more expanded clones than CD4+.

Generated by immunoSEQ multiplex PCR, the TCRdb table keeps only in-frame clones and is missing some. The table lists around 67,000 clones, around 82% of them singletons. CDR1 is MNHEY, CDR2 SMNVEV, per germline (reference sequence). V lost 4 bases, J lost 3 bases, and 8 bases lay in between. CDR3 length: 13 residues. In regard to this clone: Its specificity is not known.

This chain links TRBV27 with TRBJ2-3; D may match TRBD1 or TRBD2 (5 bases each). Sequencing was performed on CD4+ or CD8+ T cells sorted from blood, taken in a trial of the OX40 agonist ivuxolimab. The sequence was obtained from an adult with an advanced solid tumor such as melanoma, head and neck, liver or kidney cancer. CDR3 coding DNA: TGTGCCAGCAGTTCTTGGGGGACAGATACGCAGTATTTT. Residues: CASSSWGTDTQYF.